The present T cell receptor beta chain was sequenced within a study of tumor-infiltrating lymphocytes in glioblastoma multiforme. Broader study findings: Functional subtype sorting of these T cells was not performed. Clone frequencies may be distorted by unequal TCR transcripts per cell. Only one glioblastoma patient had TCR and mutation analysis.

The CDR3 length is 11 residues. CDR1 DFQATT and CDR2 SNEGSKA come from the germline V gene (reference sequence). TCR beta libraries were built from RNA through three nested multiplex PCR rounds using modified ARM-PCR. TCRB cDNA was made from 0.5 to 0.65 ug total RNA. TCRdb used MiXCR to reprocess the multiplex PCR reads, holding one entry per CDR3 protein. This table holds tens of thousands of distinct CDR3 sequences, about 64% found once. Of note for this clonotype: Antigen: not known.

The chain is built from TRBV20-1 and TRBJ2-5; 8 bases are shared with TRBD2. The sequencing input was brain tumor tissue. This clonotype was sampled from a male donor with glioblastoma. The CDR3 reads CGADPGGDQYF. CDR3 DNA: TGCGGCGCTGATCCCGGGGGGGACCAGTACTTC.